This T cell receptor (beta chain) comes out of a study of blood T cell repertoires in COVID-19 (dated by TCRdb to 2018 to 2020). With regard to the full study: Samples from collaborators originated in the United States, Italy and Spain and spanned both the acute and convalescent phases of COVID-19. The repertoires were released in a freely available public database intended as a resource for research on the immune response to SARS-CoV-2. The dataset comprised deeply sampled blood TCRbeta repertoires from subjects exposed to, actively infected with, or recovered from COVID-19. Nearly every sample came with metadata listing a de-identified subject ID, COVID-19 status, age in years and sex. Where available, HLA class I and class II types were taken from metadata supplied by the sample provider and were not determined by assay-based typing. The material from the prospective study consisted of cDNA or gDNA derived from T cells, B-cell-depleted T cells, or PBMCs. Samples were obtained from the ongoing ImmuneRACE study (first 160 participants) and from over a thousand subjects provided by 6 global collaborators. What the authors observed across the whole study: The amount of clinical and demographic metadata varied by source and participant and was provided uncurated.

Participants in the prospective study were enrolled through a virtual design, were aged roughly 18 to 95 years, and lived in roughly 25 United States geographic areas. To assign participants to cohorts, the prospective study relied on clinical history that participants themselves reported in a screening survey and a study questionnaire. In the prospective study, whole blood, serum and a nasopharyngeal or oropharyngeal swab were collected from each participant by mobile phlebotomists. Participants in the prospective study had the option to provide additional blood draws and questionnaires over a roughly two-month period. Prospective study blood samples were shipped either frozen or at room temperature before DNA extraction. Remarks on this clone: It lacks a known antigen. No clone much larger than this one lies a single base away; base qualities are absent.

As encoded in the germline V gene, CDR1 is ENHRY while CDR2 is SYGVKD. Compared with germline, V lacks 10 bases and J lacks 9 bases; bases without a gene match: 21. The CDR3 runs 16 amino acids, cysteine and phenylalanine included. CDR3 DNA only is kept here, 48 bases in frame from base 1. TCRbeta CDR3 regions were amplified from genomic DNA using the immunoSEQ Assay, a bias-controlled multiplex PCR. The paper's processing steps were these. The number of nucleated cells in each sample was estimated from the amplification of reference gene primers within the assay. Sequence reads were collapsed and filtered to measure the absolute abundance of every unique TCRbeta CDR3 rearrangement. Productive Simpson clonality was computed per sample as the square root of Simpson's diversity index over productive rearrangements. Not all clones reach the TCRdb copy of this immuneACCESS table, which keeps in-frame sequences only. Checked studies attribute under half of the gap to unresolved V genes and leave the rest unexplained. D and trimming were read from the DNA, whereas the V and J calls and clone size are those reported in that table. A total of 200,000 to 300,000 clones appear in this sample, approximately 86% of them only once. Clones ranked in the top ten supply approximately 3.5% of the sample.

Specimen: PBMCs or T cells enriched from blood (not recorded which). The sequence came from a woman aged 40-49 years with acute COVID-19. The V gene is TRBV10-3 and the J gene is TRBJ2-1, with 7 bases aligning to TRBD2. The CDR3 here reads CATCASGGRGNIEQFF. In nucleotides, the sequence is TGTGCCACCTGCGCATCTGGCGGGAGAGGTAACATTGAGCAGTTCTTC.